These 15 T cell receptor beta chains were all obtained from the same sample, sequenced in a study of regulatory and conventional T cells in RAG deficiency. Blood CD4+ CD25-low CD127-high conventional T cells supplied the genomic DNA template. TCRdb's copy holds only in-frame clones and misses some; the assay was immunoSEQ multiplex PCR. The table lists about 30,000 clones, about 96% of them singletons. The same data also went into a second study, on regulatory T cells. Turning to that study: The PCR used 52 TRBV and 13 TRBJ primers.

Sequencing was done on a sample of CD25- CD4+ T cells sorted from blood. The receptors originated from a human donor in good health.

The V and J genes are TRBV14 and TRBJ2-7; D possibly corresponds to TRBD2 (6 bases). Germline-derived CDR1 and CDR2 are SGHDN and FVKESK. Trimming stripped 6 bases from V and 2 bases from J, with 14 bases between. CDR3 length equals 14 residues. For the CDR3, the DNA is TGTGCCAGCAGAAGCGGGCCCCTAGCCTACGAGCAGTACTTC. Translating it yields CASRSGPLAYEQYF. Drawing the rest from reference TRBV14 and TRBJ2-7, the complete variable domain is EAGVTQFPSHSVIEKGQTVTLRCDPISGHDNLYWYRRVMGKEIKFLLHFVKESKQDESGMPNNRFLAERTGGTYSTLKVQPAELEDSGVYFCASRSGPLAYEQYFGPGTRLTVT.

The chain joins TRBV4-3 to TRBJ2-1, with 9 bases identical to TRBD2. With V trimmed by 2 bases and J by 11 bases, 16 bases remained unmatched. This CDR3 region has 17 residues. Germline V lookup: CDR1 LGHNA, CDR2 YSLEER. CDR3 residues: CASSQLKGLASGTKQFF. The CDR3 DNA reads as TGCGCCAGCAGCCAACTAAAGGGTCTAGCTAGCGGGACAAAGCAGTTCTTC.

DNA for the CDR3: TGTGCCAGCAGCTTAGCCCCCCCCGTTGAAAAACTGTTTTTT. Its protein product is CASSLAPPVEKLFF. The chain uses TRBV7-2 and TRBJ1-4; unclear D gene. The V gene lost 0 bases and the J gene lost 7 bases, with 9 bases spanning the gap. The CDR3 loop spans 14 amino acids. Germline V gene data show CDR1 as SGHTA and CDR2 as FQGNSA.

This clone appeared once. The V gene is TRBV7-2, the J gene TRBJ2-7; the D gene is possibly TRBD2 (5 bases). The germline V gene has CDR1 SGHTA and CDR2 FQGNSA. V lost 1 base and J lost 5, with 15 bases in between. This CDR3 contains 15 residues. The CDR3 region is CASSLGVGAPNEQYF. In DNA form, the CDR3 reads TGTGCCAGCAGCTTAGGGGTGGGAGCCCCCAACGAGCAGTACTTC.

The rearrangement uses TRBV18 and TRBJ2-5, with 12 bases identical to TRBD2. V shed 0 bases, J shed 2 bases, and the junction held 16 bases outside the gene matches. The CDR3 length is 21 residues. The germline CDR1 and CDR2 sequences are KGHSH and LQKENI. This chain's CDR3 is CASSPPSRLRRTSGIQETQYF. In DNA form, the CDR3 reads TGTGCCAGCTCACCACCTTCACGTCTAAGGAGGACTAGCGGGATTCAAGAGACCCAGTACTTC.

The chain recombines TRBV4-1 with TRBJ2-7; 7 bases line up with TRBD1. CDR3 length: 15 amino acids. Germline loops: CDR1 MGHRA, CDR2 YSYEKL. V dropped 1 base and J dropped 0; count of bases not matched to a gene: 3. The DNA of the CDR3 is TGCGCCAGCAGCCAAGCCCGGGACAGCTCCTACGAGCAGTACTTC. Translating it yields CASSQARDSSYEQYF.

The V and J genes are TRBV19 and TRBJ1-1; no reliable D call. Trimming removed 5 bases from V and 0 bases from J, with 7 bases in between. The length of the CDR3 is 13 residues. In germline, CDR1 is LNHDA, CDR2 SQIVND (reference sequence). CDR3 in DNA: TGTGCCAGTAGTTTTCGGTTGAACACTGAAGCTTTCTTT. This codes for CASSFRLNTEAFF.

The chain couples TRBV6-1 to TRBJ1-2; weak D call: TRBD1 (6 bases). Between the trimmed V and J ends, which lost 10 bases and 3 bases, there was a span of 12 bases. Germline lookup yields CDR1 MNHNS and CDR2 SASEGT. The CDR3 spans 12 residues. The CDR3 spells CATQDRDYGYTF. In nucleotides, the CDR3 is TGTGCCACCCAGGACAGAGACTATGGCTACACCTTC.

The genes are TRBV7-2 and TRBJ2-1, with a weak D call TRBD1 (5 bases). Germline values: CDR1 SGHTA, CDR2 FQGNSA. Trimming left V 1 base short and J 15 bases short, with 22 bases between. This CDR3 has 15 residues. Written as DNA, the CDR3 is TGTGCCAGCAGCTTAGTGGGGCGTTCTAACGCTCAATGGTTCTTC. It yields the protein CASSLVGRSNAQWFF.

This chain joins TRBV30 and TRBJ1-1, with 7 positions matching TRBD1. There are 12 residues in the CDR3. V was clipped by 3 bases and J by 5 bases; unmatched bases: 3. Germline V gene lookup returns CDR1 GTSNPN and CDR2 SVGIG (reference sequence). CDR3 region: CAWRIRGTEAFF. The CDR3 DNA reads TGTGCCTGGAGAATCAGGGGGACTGAAGCTTTCTTT.

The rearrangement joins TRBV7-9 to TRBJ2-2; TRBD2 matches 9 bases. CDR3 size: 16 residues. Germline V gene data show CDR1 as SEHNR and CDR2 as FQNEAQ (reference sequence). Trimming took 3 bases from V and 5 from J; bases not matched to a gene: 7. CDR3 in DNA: TGTGCCAGCAGCTTTCGACTAGCGGAGGGGACCGGGGAGCTGTTTTTT. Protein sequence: CASSFRLAEGTGELFF.

The CDR3 sequence is CASSRDTLNSPLHF. For the CDR3, the DNA is TGTGCCAGCAGCCGGGACACTCTTAATTCACCCCTCCACTTT. This chain joins TRBV7-8 and TRBJ1-6; D perhaps matches TRBD1 (6 bases). The CDR3 has 14 residues. V was shortened by 5 bases and J by 6 bases, with 11 bases between the two germline ends. Germline values: CDR1 SGHVS, CDR2 FQNEAQ.

The CDR3 spells CASTPGQGREKLFF. The CDR3, as DNA: TGTGCCAGCACCCCGGGACAGGGACGCGAAAAACTGTTTTTT. V gene TRBV6-5 combines with J gene TRBJ1-4; TRBD1 agrees at 9 bases. The germline CDR1 and CDR2 sequences are MNHEY and SVGAGI. The CDR3 length is 14 residues. V lost 7 bases and J lost 8; bases outside the gene matches: 8.

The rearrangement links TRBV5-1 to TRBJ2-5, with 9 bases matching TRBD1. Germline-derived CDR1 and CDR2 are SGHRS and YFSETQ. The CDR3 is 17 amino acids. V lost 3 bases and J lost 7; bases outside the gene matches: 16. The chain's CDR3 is CASSSTGPGQGSGTQYF. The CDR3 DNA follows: TGCGCCAGCAGCTCGACTGGGCCGGGACAGGGATCGGGGACCCAGTACTTC. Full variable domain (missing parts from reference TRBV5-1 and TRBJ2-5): KAGVTQTPRYLIKTRGQQVTLSCSPISGHRSVSWYQQTPGQGLQFLFEYFSETQRNKGNFPGRFSGRQFSNSRSEMNVSTLELGDSALYLCASSSTGPGQGSGTQYFGPGTRLLVL.

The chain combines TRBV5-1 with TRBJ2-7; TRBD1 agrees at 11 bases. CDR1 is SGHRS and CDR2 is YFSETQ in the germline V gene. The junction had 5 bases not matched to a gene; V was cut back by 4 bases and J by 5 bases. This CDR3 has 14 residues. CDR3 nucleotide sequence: TGCGCCAGCAGCAGTGCGGGACAGGGGGACGAGCAGTACTTC. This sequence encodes CASSSAGQGDEQYF.